The present TCR beta chain was sequenced within a study of CXCR3-negative and CXCR3-positive naive CD8 T cells. Turning to the study itself: Sequencing gave 120 million to 150 million TRB reads overall, about 1.5 +/- 0.3 million per library. Study-level results: Relative to memory CD8+ cells, whose diversity was much lower, both naive subsets had comparably high diversity. TRBV-TRBJ usage was similar across naive CXCR3 subsets but distinct in memory cells.

Triplicate sorting captured some 290,000 cells each from every CD8+ T cell subset. As for this clonotype: Its antigen is unknown.

UMI-tagged TRB cDNA libraries were built via 5' RACE. TCRdb re-called the 5' RACE reads; every CDR3 protein appears as one record, without DNA. The table for this sample gives roughly 50,000 distinct CDR3 sequences. The TCR originated in a human donor in good health. Some clones in this sample may be carry-over from other donors' samples. Material for sequencing was memory CD8+ T cells from blood.

The CDR3 is CSARSLTGNEQFF. The chain combines TRBV20-1 with TRBJ2-1. CDR1 is DFQATT and CDR2 is SNEGSKA in the germline V gene (reference sequence). The CDR3 extends over 13 amino acids.